This TCR beta chain was observed in a study of graft-versus-host responses after intestinal transplantation. Across the study: Recipients got multivisceral, liver-intestinal, or isolated intestinal transplants.

Clones were sequenced by immunoSEQ multiplex PCR, and TCRdb holds only the in-frame ones, with some missing. The data show about 120,000 clones, 85% to 95% seen once. J gave up 0 bases and V 4 bases, and 10 bases lay outside the gene matches. This CDR3 region has 16 residues. Germline loops: CDR1 SGHTS, CDR2 YDEGEE. Details on this clone: Antigen: not known.

The chain combines TRBV5-8 with TRBJ2-7; 7 bases map to TRBD1. This TCR was sampled from a human donor who received an intestinal transplant. The input for sequencing was unstimulated CD8+ T cells sorted from spleen or lymph node cells, taken before intestinal transplant. This CDR3 reads CASSGPEQGPSYEQYF. The DNA for the CDR3 is TGTGCCAGCAGCGGACCCGAACAGGGGCCCTCCTACGAGCAGTACTTC.